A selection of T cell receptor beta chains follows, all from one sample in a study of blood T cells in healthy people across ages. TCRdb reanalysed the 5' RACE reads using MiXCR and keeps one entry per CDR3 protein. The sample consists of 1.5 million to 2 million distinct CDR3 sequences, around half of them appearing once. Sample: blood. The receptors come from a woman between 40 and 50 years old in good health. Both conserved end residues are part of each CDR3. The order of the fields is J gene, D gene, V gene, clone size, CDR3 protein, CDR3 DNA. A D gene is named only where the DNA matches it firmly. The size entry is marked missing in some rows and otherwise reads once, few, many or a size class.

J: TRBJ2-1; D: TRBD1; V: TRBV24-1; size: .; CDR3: CATSDFPDRAQNEQFF; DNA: TGTGCCACCAGTGACTTCCCGGACAGGGCGCAGAATGAGCAGTTCTTC
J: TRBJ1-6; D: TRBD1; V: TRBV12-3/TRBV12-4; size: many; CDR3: CASRDRVAGGSPLHF; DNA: TGTGCCAGCAGGGACAGGGTTGCTGGTGGTTCACCCCTCCACTTT
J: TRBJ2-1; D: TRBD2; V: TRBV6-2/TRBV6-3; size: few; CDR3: CASTALAGGQGEQFF; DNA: TGTGCCAGCACCGCACTAGCGGGGGGACAGGGTGAGCAGTTCTTC
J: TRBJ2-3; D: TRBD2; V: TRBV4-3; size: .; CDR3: CASSPTSRGALNTQYF; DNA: TGCGCCAGCAGCCCAACCTCGCGGGGGGCGCTTAATACGCAGTATTTT
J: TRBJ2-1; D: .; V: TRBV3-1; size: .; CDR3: CASSQEIVQYYYYNEQFF; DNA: TGTGCCAGCAGCCAAGAGATAGTCCAGTACTACTACTACAATGAGCAGTTCTTC
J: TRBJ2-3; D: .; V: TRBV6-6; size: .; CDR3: CASRTARGTDTQYF; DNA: TGTGCCAGCAGGACCGCTAGGGGCACAGATACGCAGTATTTT
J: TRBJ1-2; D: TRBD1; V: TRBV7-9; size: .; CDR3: CAATLDRGLYGYTF; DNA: TGTGCCGCGACCCTGGACAGGGGCCTCTATGGCTACACCTTC
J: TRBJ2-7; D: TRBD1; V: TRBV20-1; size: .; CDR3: CSAWGDRSSYEQYF; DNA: TGCAGTGCCTGGGGGGACAGGAGCTCCTACGAGCAGTACTTC
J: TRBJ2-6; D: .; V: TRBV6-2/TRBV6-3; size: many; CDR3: CASSYRVGANVLTF; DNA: TGTGCCAGCAGTTACAGGGTTGGGGCCAACGTCCTGACTTTC
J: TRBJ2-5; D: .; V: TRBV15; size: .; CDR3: CATSSDPPPQETQYF; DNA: TGTGCCACCAGCTCTGACCCACCTCCACAAGAGACCCAGTACTTC
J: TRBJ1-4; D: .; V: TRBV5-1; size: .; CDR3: CASSLSGTTGEKLFF; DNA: TGCGCCAGCAGCTTGTCCGGGACCACGGGCGAAAAGCTGTTTTTT
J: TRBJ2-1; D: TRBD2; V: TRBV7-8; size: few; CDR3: CASSSAGGGNEQFF; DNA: TGTGCCAGCAGCTCGGCCGGGGGGGGAAATGAGCAGTTCTTC
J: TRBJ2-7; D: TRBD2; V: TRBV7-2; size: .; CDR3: CASSPHSGLAGGGGEQYF; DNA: TGTGCCAGCAGCCCCCATTCCGGACTAGCGGGGGGCGGTGGCGAGCAGTACTTC
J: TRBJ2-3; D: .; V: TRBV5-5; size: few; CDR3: CASSPDGSTDTQYF; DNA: TGTGCCAGCAGCCCGGACGGGAGCACAGATACGCAGTATTTT
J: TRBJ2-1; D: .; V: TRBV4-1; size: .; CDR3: CASSQGVGVISEQFF; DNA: TGCGCCAGCAGCCAAGGGGTGGGCGTCATTTCTGAGCAGTTCTTC
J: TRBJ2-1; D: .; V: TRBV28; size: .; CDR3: CASSEGRPNYNEQFF; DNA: TGTGCCAGCAGTGAGGGAAGGCCTAACTACAATGAGCAGTTCTTC
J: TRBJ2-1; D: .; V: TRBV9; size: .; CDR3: CASSVGSPNEQFF; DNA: TGTGCCAGCAGCGTGGGCAGCCCAAATGAGCAGTTCTTC
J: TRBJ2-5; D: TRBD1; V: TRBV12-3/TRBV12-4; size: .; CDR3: CASRPGGAETQYF; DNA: TGTGCCAGCAGACCAGGGGGCGCCGAGACCCAGTACTTC
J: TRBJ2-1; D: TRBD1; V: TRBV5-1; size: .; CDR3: CASSRTGAGEFF; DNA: TGCGCCAGCAGCCGAACAGGGGCAGGGGAGTTCTTC
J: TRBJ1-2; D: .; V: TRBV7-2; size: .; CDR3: CAGSSESAGYGYTF; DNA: TGTGCCGGCAGCTCCGAGTCCGCGGGCTATGGCTACACCTTC
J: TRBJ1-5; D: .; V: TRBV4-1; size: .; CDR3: CASSQARRGQAQPQHF; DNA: TGCGCCAGCAGCCAAGCCCGACGGGGTCAGGCTCAGCCCCAGCATTTT
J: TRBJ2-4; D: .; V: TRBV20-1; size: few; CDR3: CSARFQGANIQYF; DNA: TGCAGTGCTAGATTTCAGGGCGCGAACATTCAGTACTTC
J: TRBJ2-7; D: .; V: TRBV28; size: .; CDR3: CASSLEGQGGLSEQYF; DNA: TGTGCCAGCAGTTTGGAGGGGCAGGGTGGACTAAGCGAGCAGTACTTC
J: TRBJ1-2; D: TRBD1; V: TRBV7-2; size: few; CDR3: CASSLAGQGAIYGYTF; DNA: TGTGCCAGCAGCTTAGCGGGACAGGGGGCTATCTATGGCTACACCTTC
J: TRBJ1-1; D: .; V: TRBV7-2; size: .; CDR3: CASSLALEGLNTEAFF; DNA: TGTGCCAGCAGCTTAGCGCTCGAGGGATTGAACACTGAAGCTTTCTTT
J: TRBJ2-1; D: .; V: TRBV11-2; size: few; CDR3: CASSSRTQYEQFF; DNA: TGTGCCAGCAGCTCTAGGACACAGTATGAGCAGTTCTTC
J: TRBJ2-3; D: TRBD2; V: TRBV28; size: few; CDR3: CASSRLAVSTDTQYF; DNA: TGTGCCAGCAGCCGACTAGCGGTTAGCACAGATACGCAGTATTTT
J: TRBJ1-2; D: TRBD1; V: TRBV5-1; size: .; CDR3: CASSWGGTDYGYTF; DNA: TGCGCCAGCAGCTGGGGGGGGACAGACTATGGCTACACCTTC
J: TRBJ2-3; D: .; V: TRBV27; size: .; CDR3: CASSRSRSAFPDTQYF; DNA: TGTGCCAGCAGTCGCAGTAGGAGCGCTTTTCCAGATACGCAGTATTTT
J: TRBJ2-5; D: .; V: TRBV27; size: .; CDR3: CASRRRYGAETQYF; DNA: TGTGCCAGCAGACGACGTTACGGGGCAGAGACCCAGTACTTC
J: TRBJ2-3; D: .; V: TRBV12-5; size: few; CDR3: CASAAHTDTQYF; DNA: TGTGCTAGCGCAGCACACACAGATACGCAGTATTTT